These 8 T cell receptor beta chains were all obtained from the same sample, sequenced in a study of blood T cell repertoires in COVID-19. The data were produced by immunoSEQ multiplex PCR, yet TCRdb's version contains in-frame clones alone and is incomplete. The sample holds approximately 150,000 clones; 80% to 90% are singletons and the top ten take about 2.3%. Sequencing input: PBMCs or T cells enriched from blood (not recorded which). These receptors originate from a man between 35 and 55 years old with acute COVID-19.

V gene TRBV5-4 combines with J gene TRBJ1-2; the match to TRBD1 covers 8 bases. The CDR3 runs to 18 residues. V trimming: 5 bases; J trimming: 4 bases; junction bases outside the gene matches: 19. The V gene's germline CDR1 is SGHNT and CDR2 YYREEE (reference sequence). In DNA, the CDR3 is TGTGCCAGCAGTCCCAACCAGGGGGCAGAAGGGATGGGCTATGGCTACACCTTC. It specifies CASSPNQGAEGMGYGYTF.

The V gene is TRBV6-5, the J gene TRBJ1-6; tentatively, D is TRBD1 (6 bases). Trimming cost V 6 bases and J 10 bases, with 16 bases left between them. Per the germline V gene, CDR1 is MNHEY and CDR2 is SVGAGI. This CDR3 is built from 14 residues. In DNA, the CDR3 is TGTGCCAGCAGCCCCGAGGGGGGGAGGTCACCCCTCCACTTT. Amino acid sequence: CASSPEGGRSPLHF.

J is TRBJ2-5 and V is TRBV18, with TRBD1 identical over 7 bases. The germline gives CDR1 KGHSH, CDR2 LQKENI. V was clipped by 6 bases and J by 3 bases; unmatched bases: 7. This CDR3 is built from 14 residues. CDR3 nucleotide sequence: TGTGCCAGCTCCCTCAGACAGGGTGAAGAGACCCAGTACTTC. Translating gives CASSLRQGEETQYF.

V and J are TRBV14 and TRBJ1-2; the match to TRBD1 covers 7 bases. The CDR3 runs to 13 residues. From germline, CDR1 is SGHDN and CDR2 FVKESK. V was pared by 7 bases and J by 4 bases, with 6 bases of the junction left unmatched. The CDR3 DNA sequence: TGTGCCAGCACGACAGGGCAGGGCTATGGCTACACCTTC. Its translation: CASTTGQGYGYTF.

This clone was seen more than once but under ten times. The CDR3 is CASTTAPGRGAPLHF. For the CDR3, the DNA is TGTGCCAGCACCACCGCCCCCGGCAGGGGTGCACCCCTCCACTTT. V and J are TRBV28 and TRBJ1-6; D perhaps matches TRBD1 (6 bases). The CDR3 is 15 amino acids. Trimming cost V 7 bases and J 11 bases, with 21 bases left between them. From germline, CDR1 is MDHEN and CDR2 SYDVKM.

The chain joins TRBV19 to TRBJ1-1, with D possibly TRBD1 on 5 matching bases. Germline-derived CDR1 and CDR2 are LNHDA and SQIVND (reference sequence). The CDR3 runs 12 residues. Trimming removed 5 bases from V and 6 bases from J, with 10 bases in between. The CDR3 region has the DNA TGTGCCAGTAGTGTTAGGGGATCTGAAGCTTTCTTT. It translates to CASSVRGSEAFF.

In this sample, this clone turned up a few times. The V gene is TRBV7-2, the J gene TRBJ2-7; D not certain. The CDR3 runs 13 residues. Germline-derived CDR1 and CDR2 are SGHTA and FQGNSA. V was trimmed by 1 base and J by 2 bases, leaving 6 bases between them. The CDR3 protein is CASSLGETYEQYF. Written as DNA, the CDR3 is TGTGCCAGCAGCTTAGGAGAGACCTACGAGCAGTACTTC.

The CDR3 DNA is TGTGCCAGCAGCCGGGGACAGTGGATCCAGTACTTC. Translating it yields CASSRGQWIQYF. The chain recombines TRBV12-3 or TRBV12-4 with TRBJ2-5; the match to TRBD1 covers 7 bases. The CDR3 length is 12 residues. With V trimmed by 6 bases and J by 10 bases, 8 bases remained unmatched.